Listed below are T cell receptor beta chains from one sample, sequenced in a study of blood T cell repertoires in COVID-19. Data came from immunoSEQ multiplex PCR; TCRdb stores just in-frame clones and leaves some out. Altogether 250,000 or so clones are present, approximately 90% being singletons, with the ten largest covering roughly 2.8%. Sequencing was performed on PBMCs or T cells enriched from blood (not recorded which). Receptors were obtained from a man in his forties who had been exposed to COVID-19. Both conserved end residues are part of each CDR3. Each record gives: CDR3 length, clone size, V gene, D gene, J gene, CDR3 protein, CDR3 DNA. The D gene is left open where the match is weak. Size is omitted from some rows. Given values are once, few, many or a class for expanded clones.

length: 12; size: NA; V: TRBV28; D: NA; J: TRBJ1-1; CDR3: CASSLQGIEAFF; DNA: TGTGCCAGCAGTCTCCAGGGGATTGAAGCTTTCTTT
length: 17; size: NA; V: TRBV7-2; D: TRBD2; J: TRBJ2-2; CDR3: CASSLVLGLAVTGELFF; DNA: TGTGCCAGCAGCTTAGTGTTAGGACTAGCGGTTACCGGGGAGCTGTTTTTT
length: 14; size: NA; V: TRBV28; D: NA; J: TRBJ1-3; CDR3: CASSLGGAGNTIYF; DNA: TGTGCCAGCAGTTTAGGGGGCGCTGGAAACACCATATATTTT
length: 14; size: NA; V: TRBV4-1; D: TRBD2; J: TRBJ2-5; CDR3: CASSPSGREETQYF; DNA: TGCGCCAGCAGTCCTAGCGGGAGGGAGGAGACCCAGTACTTC
length: 15; size: few; V: TRBV27; D: TRBD1; J: TRBJ2-1; CDR3: CASSPLADRNNEQFF; DNA: TGTGCCAGCAGCCCCCTCGCGGACAGGAACAATGAGCAGTTCTTC
length: 14; size: NA; V: TRBV11-3; D: NA; J: TRBJ2-7; CDR3: CASSLERRGGEQYF; DNA: TGTGCCAGCAGCTTAGAACGCAGGGGCGGGGAGCAGTACTTC
length: 15; size: NA; V: TRBV5-6; D: NA; J: TRBJ2-4; CDR3: CASSLVPPLGDIQYF; DNA: TGTGCCAGCAGCTTGGTCCCCCCCCTAGGTGACATTCAGTACTTC
length: 17; size: NA; V: TRBV25-1; D: NA; J: TRBJ2-7; CDR3: CASSELGHRVGLYEQYF; DNA: TGTGCCAGCAGTGAATTGGGACACCGCGTGGGTTTATACGAGCAGTACTTC
length: 14; size: NA; V: TRBV6-1; D: NA; J: TRBJ1-2; CDR3: CASSEVYQDYGYTF; DNA: TGTGCCAGCAGTGAAGTATACCAGGACTATGGCTACACCTTC
length: 12; size: NA; V: TRBV28; D: NA; J: TRBJ1-1; CDR3: CASSLSITEAFF; DNA: TGTGCCAGCAGTTTATCAATCACTGAAGCTTTCTTT
length: 13; size: NA; V: TRBV18; D: TRBD1; J: TRBJ2-1; CDR3: CASSPDRYNEQFF; DNA: TGTGCCAGCTCACCGGACAGGTACAATGAGCAGTTCTTC
length: 17; size: NA; V: TRBV19; D: NA; J: TRBJ2-2; CDR3: CASVQAGPNLNTGELFF; DNA: TGTGCCAGTGTCCAAGCGGGCCCAAATTTGAACACCGGGGAGCTGTTTTTT
length: 15; size: NA; V: TRBV5-1; D: TRBD1; J: TRBJ2-5; CDR3: CASSLEGWTGETQYF; DNA: TGCGCCAGCAGCTTGGAGGGCTGGACAGGAGAGACCCAGTACTTC
length: 11; size: once; V: TRBV28; D: NA; J: TRBJ1-2; CDR3: CASSRTFGYTF; DNA: TGTGCCAGCAGCCGGACATTTGGCTACACCTTC
length: 15; size: NA; V: TRBV27; D: TRBD2; J: TRBJ2-7; CDR3: CASSLGTSGFYEQYF; DNA: TGTGCCAGCAGTTTAGGGACTAGCGGATTCTACGAGCAGTACTTC
length: 15; size: NA; V: TRBV7-3; D: TRBD2; J: TRBJ2-7; CDR3: CASSLPRDYPYEQYF; DNA: TGTGCCAGCAGCTTACCCCGGGACTACCCCTACGAGCAGTACTTC
length: 16; size: NA; V: TRBV27; D: NA; J: TRBJ1-5; CDR3: CASSLRPSGTNQPQHF; DNA: TGTGCCAGCAGTTTAAGGCCGTCAGGAACCAATCAGCCCCAGCATTTT